These T cell receptor beta chains were read from a single sample in a study of patients and donors after allogeneic stem cell transplantation. TCRdb called the RT-PCR reads again in MiXCR, with one record for every CDR3 protein. This table holds over 350,000 distinct CDR3 sequences, 15% to 20% found once. The specimen sequenced was blood, either unsorted or a sorted T cell fraction (not recorded which). The receptors shown here come from a human donor who was either an allogeneic HSCT recipient or a stem cell or donor lymphocyte infusion donor (not recorded which). It is not recorded whose cells these are; they may come from a transplant donor. Both conserved end residues are part of each CDR3. The D gene is left open where the match is weak. The size entry is marked missing in some rows and otherwise reads once, few, many or a size class.

.	TRBD1	TRBV7-9	TRBJ2-5	CASSPRQGQETQYF	TGTGCCAGCAGCCCCCGACAGGGGCAAGAGACCCAGTACTTC
.	.	TRBV29-1	TRBJ2-7	CSVGPSGKYEQYF	TGCAGCGTTGGCCCATCCGGAAAGTACGAGCAGTACTTC
many	.	TRBV5-1	TRBJ2-5	CASSLAGVETQYF	TGCGCCAGCAGCTTGGCGGGAGTGGAGACCCAGTACTTC
few	.	TRBV5-1	TRBJ1-2	CASSAQGSNYGYTF	TGCGCCAGCAGCGCGCAGGGTTCCAACTATGGCTACACCTTC
.	TRBD1	TRBV11-1	TRBJ1-5	CASSLYLRQGGPHQPQHF	TGTGCCAGCAGCTTATATCTCCGGCAGGGGGGTCCTCATCAGCCCCAGCATTTT
few	TRBD2	TRBV6-4	TRBJ2-1	CASSVERGGNEQFF	TGTGCCAGCAGTGTGGAGCGGGGTGGCAATGAGCAGTTCTTC
.	.	TRBV12-3/TRBV12-4	TRBJ1-2	CASSSDQGYGYTF	TGTGCCAGCAGTTCGGACCAGGGCTATGGCTACACCTTC
.	.	TRBV4-2	TRBJ2-2	CASSQADLGGVDTGELFF	TGTGCCAGCAGCCAAGCGGATCTAGGCGGGGTGGACACCGGGGAGCTGTTTTTT
.	TRBD2	TRBV27	TRBJ2-2	CASSLGRLAGAEELFF	TGTGCCAGCAGTCTAGGGAGACTAGCGGGAGCGGAGGAGCTGTTTTTT
few	TRBD1	TRBV25-1	TRBJ2-7	CASSELGQGVKYEQYF	TGTGCCAGCAGTGAATTAGGACAGGGGGTGAAGTACGAGCAGTACTTC
few	.	TRBV7-8	TRBJ2-3	CASSFARGRLDTQYF	TGTGCCAGCAGCTTTGCCAGGGGACGGTTAGATACGCAGTATTTT
.	.	TRBV29-1	TRBJ1-1	CSVSRGGTEAFF	TGCAGCGTTTCTCGTGGCGGCACTGAAGCTTTCTTT
few	.	TRBV18	TRBJ1-1	CASSQGRSEAFF	TGTGCCAGCTCGCAGGGTAGGTCTGAAGCTTTCTTT
few	.	TRBV7-2	TRBJ1-1	CASSNRRQVEAFF	TGTGCCAGCAGCAACAGGAGACAGGTCGAAGCTTTCTTT